These T cell receptor beta chains were read from a single sample in a study of cytomegalovirus exposure and HLA in healthy donors. Sequencing used immunoSEQ multiplex PCR; TCRdb keeps in-frame clones, though not all of them. The sample holds roughly 140,000 clones, more than 70% seen once. Sequenced material: PBMCs. The source of these receptors is a woman in her forties or fifties in good health and CMV-seronegative. The conserved cysteine and the conserved F or W are not part of the CDR3 here.

J | length | V | CDR3
TRBJ1-5 | 11 | TRBV19 | ASSMGQGQPQH
TRBJ2-3 | 12 | TRBV21-1 | ASSKAYRADTQY
TRBJ2-3 | 13 | TRBV7-2 | ASSLQSGVTDTQY
TRBJ2-7 | 14 | TRBV18 | ASSPLRGIGGDEQY
TRBJ2-5 | 12 | TRBV7-6 | ASSSLAGEETQY
TRBJ2-3 | 15 | TRBV5-1 | ASSLESGTPSTDTQY
TRBJ2-1 | 16 | TRBV9 | ASSGLSSSGSSYNEQF
TRBJ1-3 | 13 | TRBV5-4 | ASSGQGATGNTIY
TRBJ1-5 | 13 | TRBV30 | AWSVRTGGGQPQH
TRBJ2-1 | 12 | TRBV5-1 | ASSLAGEYNEQF
TRBJ1-2 | 13 | TRBV5-4 | ASSMDRANNYGYT
TRBJ1-1 | 13 | TRBV5-4 | ASSLEGQGACEAF
TRBJ1-5 | 11 | TRBV10-3 | AITEDRDQPQH
TRBJ1-6 | 14 | TRBV4-1 | ASSQMGGTDNSPLH
TRBJ2-2 | 14 | TRBV6-1 | ASSDGGMRVPRELF
TRBJ2-7 | 12 | TRBV28 | ASNGQGITYEQY
TRBJ2-5 | 11 | TRBV29-1 | SVESGYQETQY
TRBJ1-4 | 11 | TRBV10-3 | ASRDRADEKLF
TRBJ1-5 | 12 | TRBV2 | ASSGTGGMEPQH
TRBJ1-1 | 12 | TRBV4-2 | ASRHIWEGGSAF
TRBJ2-5 | 13 | TRBV10-3 | AISESAGEGETQY
TRBJ1-5 | 11 | TRBV6-1 | ASFRGGNQPQH
TRBJ2-7 | 11 | TRBV11-3 | ASTRTGVYEQY
TRBJ1-5 | 13 | TRBV6-5 | ASSGDRVGNQPQH
TRBJ2-2 | 13 | TRBV9 | ASSGTGRLSGELF
TRBJ2-7 | 12 | TRBV2 | ATKTGTFSYEQY
TRBJ1-6 | 12 | TRBV30 | AWSVDSANSPLH
TRBJ1-5 | 11 | TRBV6-1 | ASSDDDRSTQH
TRBJ2-7 | 12 | TRBV10-3 | AILAGDGPDEQY
TRBJ2-1 | 15 | TRBV5-4 | ASSKGLAGGRYNEQF
TRBJ2-7 | 11 | TRBV19 | ASSMGIGGEQY
TRBJ1-2 | 14 | TRBV4-1 | ASSLILTELSYGYT